The subject of this entry is one T cell receptor (beta chain). The clone's antigen remains unknown. No clone much larger than this one lies a single base away; base qualities are absent. The cohort was made up of 500 to 800 healthy bone marrow donors. Cohort members were all nominally healthy when sampled, although unrecorded immune exposures were likely present. The donor tested CMV seronegative, placing the donor among the 350 or so seronegative members of the cohort. A peripheral blood sample was provided by each donor, and peripheral blood mononuclear cells were used for TCR beta sequencing. Genomic DNA was extracted from the blood cell samples with the Qiagen DNeasy Blood Extraction Kit. The sample comes from a study of cytomegalovirus exposure and HLA in healthy donors (dated by TCRdb to 2017 to 2019). Regarding the complete study: An earlier analysis of under 600 of the donors reported about 250 Gb of sequence data and around 120 million unique TCR beta sequences from 190 million or so T cells. A later genetic analysis took genome-wide SNP genotypes for about 55% of the 666 donors and used that subset as a discovery cohort. About 300 gigabases of sequencing data and about 92 million unique TCR sequences made up an early release that covered approximately 650 HLA-typed donors. The genetic ancestry cluster associated with self-reported Caucasian donors included over 65% of the roughly 400 genotyped donors. Both class I and class II loci were covered by HLA typing, at four-digit resolution. To predict cytomegalovirus infection status, the study combined high-throughput TCR immunosequencing, statistical association of individual TCRs with disease status, and machine learning. A later analysis re-examined previously published TCR beta repertoires from 600 to 700 donors and added high-resolution HLA genotyping to investigate patterns of TCR occurrence. Typing coverage varied by locus: roughly 629-630 donors for A, B, C, DRB1 and DQB1; roughly 520 for DQA1; more than 600 for DPA1; about 450 for DPB1. The later analysis used no new phenotypic data to find candidate immune exposures, relying instead on TCR beta sequences and their occurrence across donors. An earlier analysis of some 500 of the donors applied high-throughput TCR beta sequencing to assess whether each TCR beta V gene segment acted as functional or pseudogenic. The aim of the study was to test whether cataloging public T cell receptors could identify signatures of past pathogen exposure. Among roughly 400 genotyped donors of the cohort, an average of approximately 220,000 unique TCR beta nucleotide sequences was sequenced per donor, of which about 19% were non-productive. Several DR-DQ haplotypes were handled as single units for association and clustering, since linkage in the cohort was strong. Donor age, sex, ethnicity and CMV serostatus were compiled alongside the repertoire data. Using immunosequencing, the study profiled T cell repertoires from around 670 subjects and related those repertoires to cytomegalovirus serostatus. All discovery cohort repertoires had been generated using a single sequencing platform. A separate validation cohort of roughly 130 different subjects was used in addition to the approximately 610-subject first cohort. General findings and caveats noted by the study authors: A further reported finding was that TCR beta sequences accurately predicted the HLA-A and HLA-B alleles for most subjects in the first cohort. Three of the identified cytomegalovirus-associated TCR beta chains were confirmed in vitro to be specific for cytomegalovirus antigens. Presence/absence analyses assumed roughly uniform sequencing depth across donors, an assumption that may not hold. An association between a missense DCLRE1C variant and V-gene and J-gene trimming of TCR beta chains was found in a later genetic analysis and replicated in an independent cohort. Most TCR sequences were observed very rarely across donors, whereas some public TCRs were present in many individuals. Linkage disequilibrium might explain the correlated functional status among segregating V segments, but an unknown experimental factor could not be excluded. The classifier was reported to diagnose cytomegalovirus status with high specificity and sensitivity in both the original cohort and the validation cohort. According to a later analysis, parvovirus B19, influenza, CMV and Epstein-Barr virus appeared linked to several top co-occurrence clusters. Strong co-occurrence of HLA alleles, especially DR and DQ, made assigning TCR associations to individual alleles difficult. Because HLA typing was missing for some donors at each locus, association tests included only the typed subset. Some IMGT-functional V segments, including TRBV6-2 and TRBV6-3, could not be told apart with the 87-base-pair reads, so those segments were excluded. The sequencing pipeline was judged likely to have produced a cluster of highly shared sequence variants as a technical artifact. A later analysis found that HLA-associated TCR beta chains were more clonally expanded and had lower generation probabilities than equally common non-associated chains. The authors suggested that the approach could potentially be extended to other disease states and immunological phenotypes. In an earlier analysis of 587 of the donors, most TCR beta V segments appeared in productive rearrangements about 87% or about 30% of the time, broadly matching IMGT annotations. The study listed 164 TCR beta chains as associated with cytomegalovirus. For the cohort, immune exposure information was limited to CMV serostatus. Compared with the approximately 670-donor mean, donors in an Asian-associated ancestry cluster had fewer N-insertions in productive TCRs, according to a later genetic analysis. Most CMV-associated TCR beta chains appeared to be HLA-restricted in a later analysis, and the HLA associations seemed to be driven largely by CMV exposure. A later analysis associated about 17,000 TCR beta sequences with specific HLA alleles at a false discovery rate of 0.05. Because counts were too low, 15 to 20 rarely observed V segments, including chromosome 9 orphons, were excluded from the earlier analysis of around 640 of the donors. In a later analysis, TCR association rates were found to vary across HLA loci, with the most associated TCRs seen for DRB1 alleles and the fewest for HLA-C alleles. The cohort was sequenced for TCR beta chains only, and without alpha or paired-chain data the features that could be detected were limited.

Receptor amplification or capture employed the immunoSEQ multiplex PCR assay. A mixture of 60 forward primers for TCR Vbeta segments and 13 reverse primers for TCR Jbeta segments was used in the multiplex PCR. A multiplex PCR assay on genomic DNA amplified the CDR3 region of rearranged TCR beta genes. The amplified TCR beta libraries were sequenced on the Illumina HiSeq System as 87-base-pair reads. The authors processed their data as follows. In a later analysis, roughly 80 million unique TCR beta chains were counted across the roughly 670 repertoires, and around 11 million of these chains were shared by at least two donors. A nearest-neighbor algorithm error-corrected the raw reads and collapsed the reads into unique sequences, merging closely related sequences to remove PCR and sequencing errors. CDR3 sequences were aligned to IMGT reference sequences to assign V, D and J gene segments. For a sequence to be retained, at least a six-nucleotide match to both a V gene segment and a J gene segment was required. A rearrangement was called productive if the CDR3 had no stop codons and remained in frame with V and J, and every other rearrangement was called non-productive. Following IMGT convention, CDR3 was defined as the stretch from the second conserved V-encoded cysteine to the conserved J-encoded phenylalanine. Sequences without an unambiguous match to a single V gene segment were excluded from the earlier analysis of about 600 of the donors. In an earlier analysis of roughly 500 of the donors, V segments were called functional above 56.7% productive rearrangements and were called segregating when the between-donor standard deviation exceeded 5%. A statistical classification framework was developed to diagnose cytomegalovirus status using the catalog of TCR beta chain sequences. A later analysis assigned V and J genes by comparing TCR nucleotide sequences with IMGT/GENE-DB human TR gene sequences. Using the TCRdist pipeline, a later analysis assigned CDR3 sequences along with most-parsimonious VDJ recombination scenarios. A later analysis defined each TCR beta chain by its CDR3 amino acid sequence plus V-gene family, and excluded reads lacking a unique V-gene family. In a later analysis, some 600 highly shared, low-generation-probability nucleotide sequences were removed to address suspected cross-contamination and a sequencing artifact. In a later analysis, a clonal expansion index for each public chain was calculated from normalized within-repertoire ranks of inferred template counts. In a later analysis, generation probabilities were computed with a VDJ recombination model fitted to out-of-frame rearrangements, and the resulting probabilities were checked against IGoR. In a later analysis, hypergeometric tests were used to score TCR-TCR, TCR-HLA and TCR-CMV co-occurrence, with a repertoire-size bias correction applied to TCR pairs. In a later analysis, false discovery rates were estimated by permuting HLA or CMV assignments 20 times. In a later analysis, co-occurring TCRs were grouped with DBSCAN, and TCRdist sequence similarity was added when clustering was performed within HLA-allele-positive subsets. Co-occurrence clustering excluded repertoires with fewer than 30,000 or more than 120,000 public chains, plus five with anomalous nucleotide sharing. The clones in this table, taken by TCRdb from immuneACCESS, are in-frame only. Not every clone is retained; where verified, under half of the shortfall comes from an unresolved V gene, and the cause of the rest is unknown. Clone size and the V and J calls come from that table; the DNA yielded D and trimming. In this sample the table shows about 140,000 clones, approximately 82% of which occur a single time. The top ten clones comprise 3.3% of the sample.

Compared with germline, V lacks 3 bases and J lacks 4 bases; bases without a gene match: 4. Its CDR3 holds 13 amino acids, cysteine through phenylalanine. This entry keeps only the CDR3 DNA: 39 bases, framed from base 1. Looking up the germline V gene yields CDR1 SQVTM and CDR2 ANQGSEA. The receptor comes from a man in his forties in good health and CMV-seronegative. Material: PBMCs. The chain couples TRBV29-1 to TRBJ1-2; 8 junctional bases match TRBD1. The nucleotide sequence reads as follows: TGCAGCGTTGATTGGGGACAGGTCTATGGCTACACCTTC. Its protein product is CSVDWGQVYGYTF. This CDR3, with the reference TRBV29-1 and TRBJ1-2 proteins standing in past its ends, gives the full variable domain SAVISQKPSRDICQRGTSLTIQCQVDSQVTMMFWYRQQPGQSLTLIATANQGSEATYESGFVIDKFPISRPNLTFSTLTVSNMSPEDSSIYLCSVDWGQVYGYTFGSGTRLTVV.